The subject of this entry is one T cell receptor beta chain. Its antigen is not known. CDR1 and CDR2 from the germline V gene are MGHRA and YSYEKL. This CDR3 contains 18 residues. V was trimmed by 1 base and J by 0 bases, leaving 13 bases between them. The source of the sample is a study of cytomegalovirus exposure and HLA in healthy donors. Turning to the study itself: Roughly 180 million T cells yielded 117 million unique TCR beta sequences, as an earlier analysis found.

Points from the study as a whole: Being indistinguishable, some V segments were excluded, TRBV6-2 and TRBV6-3 among them. Sequencing likely caused a cluster of highly shared sequence variants.

It was with 60 Vbeta and 13 Jbeta primers that the PCR ran. The repertoire was sequenced with immunoSEQ multiplex PCR; TCRdb's copy has only in-frame clones and lacks some. The data contain 80,000 to 95,000 clones, 75% to 80% of them seen just once; the ten biggest clones take up 4.5% to 7%. The chain links TRBV4-1 to TRBJ2-6; TRBD2 might be the D (5 bases). The sequencing sample was made of PBMCs. This receptor was taken from a female donor in good health and CMV-seronegative. CDR3 coding DNA: TGCGCCAGCAGCCAAGGAATCTTAGAGGGCTCTGGGGCCAACGTCCTGACTTTC. Protein sequence: CASSQGILEGSGANVLTF.